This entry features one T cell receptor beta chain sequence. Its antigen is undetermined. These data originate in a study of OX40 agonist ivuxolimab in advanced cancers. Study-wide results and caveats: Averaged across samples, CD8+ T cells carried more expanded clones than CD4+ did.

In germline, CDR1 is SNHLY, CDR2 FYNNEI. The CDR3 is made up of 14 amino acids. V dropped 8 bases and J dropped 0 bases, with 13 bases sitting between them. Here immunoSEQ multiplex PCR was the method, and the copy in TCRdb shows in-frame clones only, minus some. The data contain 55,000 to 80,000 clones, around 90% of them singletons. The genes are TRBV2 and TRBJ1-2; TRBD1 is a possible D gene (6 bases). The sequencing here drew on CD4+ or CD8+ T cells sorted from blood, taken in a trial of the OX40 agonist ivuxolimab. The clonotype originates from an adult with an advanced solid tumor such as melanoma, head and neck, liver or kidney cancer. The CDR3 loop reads CASEGQRANYGYTF. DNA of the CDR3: TGTGCCAGCGAAGGACAGAGAGCTAACTATGGCTACACCTTC.